This TCR beta chain was profiled in a study of identical twins. Comments on this clonotype: Its antigen is unknown.

The CDR3 is 17 amino acids. Germline assignment: CDR1 SGHRS and CDR2 YFSETQ. J lost 4 bases, V lost 3 bases, and 12 bases had no gene match. Whole-study results and caveats: Twins' surplus sharing was weaker for beta out-of-frame sequences.

A universal primer site was created by template switching, with the cDNA bearing unique molecular identifiers. TCRdb re-analysed the 5' RACE reads in MiXCR, keeping a single row per CDR3 protein. The sample consists of around 480,000 distinct CDR3 sequences, approximately 15% of them appearing once. These sequences were also reported in another study, on yellow fever vaccine responses in identical twins.

The chain employs TRBV5-1 and TRBJ2-2; 7 bases are shared with TRBD2. Sample: CD4+ T cells sorted from blood. The receptor's source is a woman aged 18-35 years in good health. The DNA of the CDR3 is TGCGCCAGCAGCTCCGGACTTACGGGGGGTCGCACCGGGGAGCTGTTTTTT. As protein: CASSSGLTGGRTGELFF. The whole variable domain, remainder taken from reference TRBV5-1 and TRBJ2-2, is KAGVTQTPRYLIKTRGQQVTLSCSPISGHRSVSWYQQTPGQGLQFLFEYFSETQRNKGNFPGRFSGRQFSNSRSEMNVSTLELGDSALYLCASSSGLTGGRTGELFFGEGSRLTVL.